This TCR beta chain was captured by sequencing in a study of T cell responses to AZD1222 COVID-19 vaccine. Concerning this clone: Its antigen is unknown.

Study-level findings and limits: Scientists sampled the repertoires only once the peak T cell response had passed. Two AZD1222 administrations were followed by greater Spike-specific TCR breadth and depth. A mostly white British donor set with more females was recruited, and clonal diversity was possibly underestimated.

Produced via immunoSEQ multiplex PCR; TCRdb's table is partial and in-frame only. The sample lists around 140,000 clones, about 90% occurring once. The CDR3 extends over 15 amino acids. The V end was cut by 0 bases, the J end by 2 bases, with 10 bases between. Looked up from germline, CDR1 is LNHNV and CDR2 is YYDKDF (reference sequence). This specimen was peripheral blood, taken on day 0 of AZD1222 vaccination. The chain combines TRBV15 with TRBJ2-5; unclear D gene. This TCR derives from an adult in good health. CDR3 amino acids: CATSRDQEPQETQYF. In DNA form, the CDR3 reads TGTGCCACCAGCAGAGATCAGGAGCCTCAAGAGACCCAGTACTTC.